This TCR beta chain came from a study of T cell responses to AZD1222 COVID-19 vaccine. The study's findings and limits: Mostly white British, mostly female donors; authors suggested clonal diversity may be underestimated. Spike-specific TCR repertoires showed rising breadth and depth after two AZD1222 doses. Baseline testing showed seropositivity in only six or seven AZD1222 recipients.

Details on this clone: Its antigen is still unknown.

Germline V gene sequence: CDR1 LNHDA, CDR2 SQIVND (reference sequence). Trimming pared 6 bases from V and 5 bases from J, leaving 10 bases between. This CDR3 spans 12 amino acids. Measured with immunoSEQ multiplex PCR; TCRdb has only the in-frame clones, and not every one. Altogether around 220,000 clones are present, around 94% being singletons, with the ten largest covering about 1.5%. Here the sequenced sample was peripheral blood, taken 28 days after the second dose of the MenACWY control vaccine. The V and J genes are TRBV19 and TRBJ1-2; D is unresolved. This TCR was sampled from an adult who received the MenACWY meningococcal vaccine as a control. The CDR3 DNA sequence: TGTGCCAGTAGACGGACGGCGTATGGCTACACCTTC. This encodes CASRRTAYGYTF.